This T cell receptor beta chain was captured in a study of CD8+ T cells in alopecia areata. The study, taken as a whole, reports: Clonality in lesional scalp, especially alopecia totalis/universalis, exceeded that of normal scalp.

The study team obtained lesional scalp punch biopsies and peripheral blood from alopecia areata patients. Sorting separated CD4+ and CD8+ T cells out of PBMCs. The table lists this clone with a few counts. No antigen is known for it. Following extraction, RNA underwent reverse transcription to cDNA, which served as the sequencing template. This table comes from immunoSEQ multiplex PCR, and its TCRdb copy is limited to in-frame clones, with some not included. The sample records 150,000 to 160,000 clones, approximately 53% being singletons. There are 14 residues in the CDR3. V lost 2 bases and J lost 0, with 7 bases in between.

The specimen was CD8+ T cells sorted from blood, collected at week 0. The chain recombines TRBV23-1 with TRBJ1-1, with D unclear. TRBV23-1 is classed as an ORF, of uncertain function. The receptor was isolated from a human donor with alopecia areata. The CDR3 protein is CASSQPGLNTEAFF. CDR3 coding DNA: TGCGCCAGCAGTCAACCGGGGTTGAACACTGAAGCTTTCTTT.